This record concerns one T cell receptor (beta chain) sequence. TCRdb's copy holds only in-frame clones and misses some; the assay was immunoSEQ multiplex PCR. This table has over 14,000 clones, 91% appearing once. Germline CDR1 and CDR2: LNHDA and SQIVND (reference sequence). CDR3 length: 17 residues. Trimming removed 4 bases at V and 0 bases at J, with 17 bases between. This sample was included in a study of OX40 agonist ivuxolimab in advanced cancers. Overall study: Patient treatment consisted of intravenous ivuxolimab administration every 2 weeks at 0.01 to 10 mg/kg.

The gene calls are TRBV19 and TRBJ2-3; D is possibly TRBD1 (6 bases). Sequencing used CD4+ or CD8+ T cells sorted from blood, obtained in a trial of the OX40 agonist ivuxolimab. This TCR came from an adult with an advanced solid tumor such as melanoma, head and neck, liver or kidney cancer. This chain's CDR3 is CASSTSRQAPSTDTQYF. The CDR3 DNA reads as TGTGCCAGTAGTACTTCAAGACAGGCCCCTAGCACAGATACGCAGTATTTT.